The rows below give T cell receptor beta chains drawn from one sample of a study of T cell responses to AZD1222 COVID-19 vaccine. Using immunoSEQ multiplex PCR, the repertoire was profiled, and TCRdb retains in-frame clones only, with some absent. The sample shows about 81,000 clones, 75% to 90% of them seen only once. This specimen consisted of peripheral blood, obtained 28 days after the second AZD1222 dose. These receptors were taken from an adult who received the AZD1222 COVID-19 vaccine. Each CDR3 is given with its conserved first and last residue. The D gene is left open where the match is weak. Size values are once, few and many counts, or a class for expanded clones, and some rows have none.

J	D	size	length	V	DNA	CDR3
TRBJ2-1	TRBD1	NA	15	TRBV6-5	TGTGCCAGCAGGATACAGGGGGGTTACTACAATGAGCAGTTCTTC	CASRIQGGYYNEQFF
TRBJ1-4	TRBD1	NA	15	TRBV19	TGTGCCAGTAGTTACAGAGGGGGCGCGGAAGAAAAACTGTTTTTT	CASSYRGGAEEKLFF
TRBJ2-6	TRBD1	once	15	TRBV28	TGTGCCAGCAGTTTCTTGGACAGGGAACGCGCCGTCCTGACTTTC	CASSFLDRERAVLTF
TRBJ1-3	NA	NA	16	TRBV5-4	TGTGCCAGCAGCTTTGGGGCGGGGAGCTCTGGAAACACCATATATTTT	CASSFGAGSSGNTIYF
TRBJ2-1	NA	NA	18	TRBV6-2/TRBV6-3	TGTGCCAGCAGTCCCAAGATGAACCGGGACCAGACCTACAATGAGCAGTTCTTC	CASSPKMNRDQTYNEQFF
TRBJ1-4	NA	once	15	TRBV6-5	TGTGCCAGCAGTTACTCAGGGGGTAACCGGGAAAAACTGTTTTTT	CASSYSGGNREKLFF
TRBJ1-1	NA	NA	14	TRBV29-1	TGCAGCGTTGGCAGCCCTAAACTGAACACTGAAGCTTTCTTT	CSVGSPKLNTEAFF
TRBJ1-3	NA	NA	15	TRBV5-1	TGCGCCAGCAGCCCCGTAACAGACTCTGGAAACACCATATATTTT	CASSPVTDSGNTIYF
TRBJ1-4	TRBD1	NA	14	TRBV28	TGTGCCAGCAGTTTGTCGACAGGGGTTCAAAAACTGTTTTTT	CASSLSTGVQKLFF
TRBJ2-3	NA	NA	15	TRBV15	TGTGCCACCAGCAGAGATGGAAGGTCGACAGATACGCAGTATTTT	CATSRDGRSTDTQYF
TRBJ2-5	TRBD1	NA	13	TRBV28	TGTGCCAGCCTCAGGACAGGCCAAGAGACCCAGTACTTC	CASLRTGQETQYF
TRBJ1-5	NA	NA	14	TRBV7-9	TGTGCCAGCAGCTCCCTACAGGTTAATCAGCCCCAGCATTTT	CASSSLQVNQPQHF
TRBJ1-2	NA	NA	12	TRBV3-1/TRBV3-2	TGTGCCAGCAGCCCACTCGGGGGCGGCTACACCTTC	CASSPLGGGYTF
TRBJ1-6	NA	once	14	TRBV4-2	TGTGCCAGCAGCCAAGAGGAGAATAATTCACCCCTCCACTTT	CASSQEENNSPLHF
TRBJ2-5	TRBD2	NA	17	TRBV20-1	TGCAGTGCTAGTGGGACTAGCGGGGGAGATTACCAAGAGACCCAGTACTTC	CSASGTSGGDYQETQYF
TRBJ1-2	NA	NA	16	TRBV5-6	TGTGCCAGCAGCCCCACCGGGGCCAGGCCTAACTATGGCTACACCTTC	CASSPTGARPNYGYTF
TRBJ2-1	TRBD2	NA	14	TRBV27	TGTGCCAGCAGTTTCGGGGGGACCCTAAGGATGCAGTTCTTC	CASSFGGTLRMQFF
TRBJ1-2	NA	NA	15	TRBV4-3	TGCGCCAGCAGCCAAGACCCGGGTTCTAACTATGGCTACACCTTC	CASSQDPGSNYGYTF
TRBJ2-2	TRBD1	NA	14	TRBV5-4	TGTGCCAGCAGCTTCAGGGGGCATACCGGGGAGCTGTTTTTT	CASSFRGHTGELFF
TRBJ2-1	NA	NA	14	TRBV27	TGTGCCAGCAGTCTCGGGCATGGGGGCAATGAGCAGTTCTTC	CASSLGHGGNEQFF
TRBJ1-3	NA	NA	11	TRBV27	TGTGCCAGCAGTTCCGGAAACACCATATATTTT	CASSSGNTIYF
TRBJ2-5	NA	NA	13	TRBV3-1/TRBV3-2	TGTGCCAGCAGCCGTTGGGACCAAGAGACCCAGTACTTC	CASSRWDQETQYF
TRBJ1-1	TRBD1	NA	14	TRBV10-3	TGTGCCATCAGTGATACGACAGGGGCCGCTGAAGCTTTCTTT	CAISDTTGAAEAFF
TRBJ2-1	TRBD1	NA	14	TRBV5-1	TGCGCCAGCAGCCCGGACAGGGGTTTGAATGAGCAGTTCTTC	CASSPDRGLNEQFF
TRBJ2-5	NA	once	12	TRBV29-1	TGCAGCGTTCGTCTGGGGCAAGAGACCCAGTACTTC	CSVRLGQETQYF